This passage covers 29 T cell receptor beta chains from one sample sequenced in a study of blood T cell repertoires in COVID-19. Profiled with immunoSEQ multiplex PCR; TCRdb holds only in-frame clones, not every one. Of about 95,000 clones detected, about nine tenths appear once; the ten largest clones hold around 5.2%. Sequencing was carried out using peripheral blood. The source is a man aged 60-69 years with COVID-19, enrolled during active disease.

The CDR3 reads CASSLVSGRGVGANVLTF. CDR3 nucleotide sequence: TGTGCCAGCAGCTTAGTCAGCGGGAGAGGTGTTGGGGCCAACGTCCTGACTTTC. V gene TRBV7-9 combines with J gene TRBJ2-6, with 8 bases aligning to TRBD2. The CDR3 runs to 18 residues. Trimming cost V 1 base and J 3 bases; bases outside gene matches: 8. CDR1 SEHNR and CDR2 FQNEAQ come from the germline V gene (reference sequence).

This chain uses TRBV20-1 with TRBJ1-1, with D tentatively TRBD1 (6 bases). This CDR3 spans 14 amino acids. Germline lookup yields CDR1 DFQATT and CDR2 SNEGSKA (reference sequence). Between the trimmed V and J ends, which lost 3 bases and 5 bases, there was a span of 16 bases. CDR3 nucleotides: TGCAGTGCTAGTAGGGGGGGTAGGGAAACTGAAGCTTTCTTT. This codes for CSASRGGRETEAFF.

The chain recombines TRBV7-3 with TRBJ2-1, with D perhaps TRBD2 (5 bases). Trimming pared 1 base from V and 1 base from J, leaving 17 bases between. The CDR3 sequence is 18 residues long. CDR1 is SGHTA, CDR2 FQGTGA, per germline. For the CDR3, the DNA is TGTGCCAGCAGCTTAAACGCAGCGGACCTTGGTTCCTACAATGAGCAGTTCTTC. Its translation: CASSLNAADLGSYNEQFF.

The V and J genes are TRBV3-1 (or the pseudogene TRBV3-2) and TRBJ2-1; TRBD2 aligns across 7 bases. J lost 6 bases, V lost 6 bases, and 11 bases had no gene match. This CDR3 is built from 15 residues. Germline values: CDR1 LGHDT, CDR2 YNNKEL (reference sequence). The CDR3 DNA sequence: TGTGCCAGCAGTCTCTATAGTGGGAGGGCCAATGAGCAGTTCTTC. The encoded protein is CASSLYSGRANEQFF.

This sequence joins TRBV11-3 and TRBJ1-1; 7 bases agree with TRBD1. The germline CDR1 and CDR2 sequences are SGHNT and YENEEA. J lost 3 bases, V lost 6 bases, and 4 bases had no gene match. This CDR3 spans 13 amino acids. This CDR3 is CASRWDSDTEAFF. The CDR3 nucleotides read TGTGCCAGCAGGTGGGACAGTGACACTGAAGCTTTCTTT.

This rearrangement joins TRBV19 to TRBJ2-1; 9 nucleotides agree with TRBD2. Germline-derived CDR1 and CDR2 are LNHDA and SQIVND (reference sequence). V shed 4 bases, J shed 0 bases, and the junction held 7 bases outside the gene matches. CDR3 length equals 17 residues. The CDR3 nucleotides are TGTGCCAGTAGTACCCCACTACTAGCGGGCTCCTACAATGAGCAGTTCTTC. Translating gives CASSTPLLAGSYNEQFF.

This clone was observed a handful of times. The chain links TRBV4-1 to TRBJ1-1; no definite D call. The CDR3 is made up of 17 amino acids. Germline values: CDR1 MGHRA, CDR2 YSYEKL. Trimming removed 1 base from V and 6 bases from J, with 21 bases in between. CDR3 amino acids: CASSQVPLRLATSEAFF. CDR3 bases: TGCGCCAGCAGCCAAGTGCCCCTGAGACTCGCTACCTCTGAAGCTTTCTTT.

This clone was seen a handful of times. The V and J genes are TRBV6-6 and TRBJ1-1; a possible D gene is TRBD1 (6 bases). The germline V and J ends were trimmed by 6 bases and 0 bases, with 11 bases remaining between them. The CDR3 is 14 residues long. Germline V gene sequence: CDR1 MNHNY, CDR2 SVGAGI (reference sequence). In nucleotides, the CDR3 is TGTGCCAGCAGCAGGGGCTTTTTGAACACTGAAGCTTTCTTT. Protein: CASSRGFLNTEAFF.

The chain carries TRBV5-1 and TRBJ2-1; perhaps TRBD2 as D (5 bases). V shed 3 bases and J shed 0 bases, with 16 bases lying between them. The CDR3 extends over 17 amino acids. Germline V gives CDR1 SGHRS, CDR2 YFSETQ. The CDR3 spells CASSSLGGLGSYNEQFF. CDR3 DNA sequence: TGCGCCAGCAGCTCGCTAGGCGGGCTAGGCTCCTACAATGAGCAGTTCTTC.

This chain uses TRBV27 with TRBJ1-1; 7 nucleotides match TRBD1. CDR1 MNHEY and CDR2 SMNVEV come from the germline V gene (reference sequence). The CDR3 runs to 13 residues. Trimming cost V 1 base and J 7 bases; bases outside gene matches: 3. The CDR3 nucleotides are TGTGCCAGCAGTTTATTGAGGGGGCGTGAAGCTTTCTTT. Protein: CASSLLRGREAFF.

V and J are TRBV9 and TRBJ1-5, with D possibly TRBD1 on 5 matching bases. The CDR3 covers 17 residues. The germline CDR1 and CDR2 sequences are SGDLS and YYNGEE. V was clipped by 1 base and J by 0 bases, with 14 bases between them. The chain's CDR3 is CASSVQGKSYSNQPQHF. The DNA for the CDR3 is TGTGCCAGCAGCGTACAGGGTAAAAGCTATAGCAATCAGCCCCAGCATTTT. Supplemented by reference TRBV9 and TRBJ1-5, the full variable domain reads DSGVTQTPKHLITATGQRVTLRCSPRSGDLSVYWYQQSLDQGLQFLIQYYNGEERAKGNILERFSAQQFPDLHSELNLSSLELGDSALYFCASSVQGKSYSNQPQHFGDGTRLSIL.

Comment on this clone: The junction and the germline gene differ at one end; a read error may be behind it. The chain joins TRBV19 to TRBJ1-2, with D uncertain. Germline CDR1 LNHDA, CDR2 SQIVND (reference sequence). This CDR3 has 9 amino acids. The CDR3 here is CPPEGGYTF. The CDR3 DNA reads TGCCCCCCCGAGGGCGGCTACACCTTC.

The J gene is TRBJ2-3, the V gene TRBV18; D unclear. This CDR3 has 14 residues. Per germline, CDR1 KGHSH and CDR2 LQKENI. V was cut by 5 bases and J by 0 bases, with 9 bases left in between. For the CDR3, the DNA is TGTGCCAGCTCAGAGGCAGCCAGCACAGATACGCAGTATTTT. Protein sequence: CASSEAASTDTQYF.

This chain connects TRBV5-1 to TRBJ2-3; no clear D. The CDR3 has 13 amino acids. V dropped 4 bases and J dropped 2 bases, with 8 bases sitting between them. In germline, CDR1 is SGHRS, CDR2 YFSETQ. CDR3 coding DNA: TGCGCCAGCAGCCTACAGCACACAGATACGCAGTATTTT. Protein product: CASSLQHTDTQYF.

This clone was seen a handful of times. The rearrangement uses TRBV28 and TRBJ1-5; D is uncertain. This CDR3 has 12 amino acids. The V end was cut by 4 bases, the J end by 3 bases, with 4 bases between. CDR1 and CDR2 (germline): MDHEN, SYDVKM. The CDR3 region has the DNA TGTGCCAGCAGTTCTCCCAATCAGCCCCAGCATTTT. Protein sequence: CASSSPNQPQHF. The variable domain in full, completed from reference TRBV28 and TRBJ1-5, reads DVKVTQSSRYLVKRTGEKVFLECVQDMDHENMFWYRQDPGLGLRLIYFSYDVKMKEKGDIPEGYSVSREKKERFSLILESASTNQTSMYLCASSSPNQPQHFGDGTRLSIL.

The chain has TRBV29-1 and TRBJ2-5; tentatively, D is TRBD1 (5 bases). The CDR3 runs 12 residues. Trimming removed 4 bases at V and 6 bases at J, with 12 bases between. CDR1 and CDR2 (germline): SQVTM, ANQGSEA. The CDR3 region has the DNA TGCAGCGTTGGGGGCTCGTCGCAGACCCAGTACTTC. Protein: CSVGGSSQTQYF. The variable domain in full, completed from reference TRBV29-1 and TRBJ2-5, reads SAVISQKPSRDICQRGTSLTIQCQVDSQVTMMFWYRQQPGQSLTLIATANQGSEATYESGFVIDKFPISRPNLTFSTLTVSNMSPEDSSIYLCSVGGSSQTQYFGPGTRLLVL.

The chain joins TRBV7-2 to TRBJ2-7; weak D call: TRBD2 (5 bases). V shed 1 base and J shed 11 bases, with 12 bases lying between them. Germline loops: CDR1 SGHTA, CDR2 FQGNSA. The CDR3 loop spans 12 amino acids. The CDR3 DNA is TGTGCCAGCAGCTTAGAACTAGGATCGGAGTACTTC. Protein sequence: CASSLELGSEYF.

The V and J genes are TRBV5-6 and TRBJ1-5; D possibly corresponds to TRBD1 (5 bases). V dropped 0 bases and J dropped 7 bases, with 14 bases sitting between them. The CDR3 totals 15 residues. Germline V gene sequence: CDR1 SGHDT, CDR2 YYEEEE. The DNA of the CDR3 is TGTGCCAGCAGCTTGGTACGCCAGGGAGGGCAGCCCCAGCATTTT. Protein sequence: CASSLVRQGGQPQHF.

The J gene is TRBJ2-7, the V gene TRBV7-1, with D possibly called TRBD1 or TRBD2 (10 bases each). TRBV7-1 belongs to the ORF category, with a function that is uncertain. The CDR3 is made up of 24 amino acids. V gave up 3 bases and J gave up 0 bases, with 39 bases separating them. The CDR3 spells CASSSRDRGPRLAGLQVLSYEQYF. In DNA form, the CDR3 reads TGTGCCAGCAGCTCCCGGGACAGGGGACCTCGACTAGCGGGCTTACAGGTTCTCTCCTACGAGCAGTACTTC.

The chain employs TRBV10-1 and TRBJ2-3; D perhaps matches TRBD1 (5 bases). From germline, CDR1 is WNHNN and CDR2 SYGVQD (reference sequence). The CDR3 runs 16 residues. V was clipped by 6 bases and J by 4 bases, with 20 bases between them. The CDR3: CASRPRGRGYADTQYF. In nucleotides, the CDR3 is TGCGCCAGCAGACCCAGAGGTAGGGGATATGCAGATACGCAGTATTTT.

V gene TRBV4-1 combines with J gene TRBJ1-4; no clear D. Germline V lookup: CDR1 MGHRA, CDR2 YSYEKL. The CDR3 extends over 14 amino acids. V gave up 1 base and J gave up 8 bases, with 11 bases separating them. The CDR3 DNA sequence: TGCGCCAGCAGCCAAGGGGCCCGATTGGAAAAACTGTTTTTT. It codes for CASSQGARLEKLFF.

The chain recombines TRBV5-1 with TRBJ1-2, with D hard to call. Looked up from germline, CDR1 is SGHRS and CDR2 is YFSETQ. This CDR3 comprises 13 residues. The V end lost 0 bases, the J end lost 4 bases, and 7 bases lay between the germline ends. CDR3 in amino acids: CASSLAGSYGYTF. DNA for the CDR3: TGCGCCAGCAGCTTGGCCGGGTCCTATGGCTACACCTTC.

The CDR3: CASKIYRLLNTEAFF. Written as DNA, the CDR3 is TGTGCCAGCAAAATATACAGGCTTTTGAACACTGAAGCTTTCTTT. This rearrangement joins TRBV6-5 to TRBJ1-1, with a weak D call TRBD1 (5 bases). Germline V gene sequence: CDR1 MNHEY, CDR2 SVGAGI. With 7 bases removed from V and 0 bases from J, the gap between germline ends came to 15 bases. The CDR3 is 15 residues long.

The V gene is TRBV9, the J gene TRBJ1-1; TRBD1 agrees at 7 bases. Germline V gene sequence: CDR1 SGDLS, CDR2 YYNGEE. This CDR3 is built from 16 residues. The J segment lost 7 bases and the V segment lost 1 base, leaving 13 bases of the junction unmatched. The CDR3 sequence: CASSVSHAGTDNEAFF. The DNA for the CDR3 is TGTGCCAGCAGCGTATCCCACGCCGGGACAGACAATGAAGCTTTCTTT.

The genes are TRBV20-1 and TRBJ1-5; a possible D gene is TRBD1 (6 bases). The V gene's germline CDR1 is DFQATT and CDR2 SNEGSKA (reference sequence). V was pared by 5 bases and J by 8 bases, with 7 bases between. The CDR3 has 10 amino acids. Here the CDR3 DNA reads TGCAGTGCTGCAGGGGAGCCCCAGCATTTT. Translating it yields CSAAGEPQHF.

The V and J genes are TRBV6-6 and TRBJ1-4; 7 bases match TRBD1. Germline-derived CDR1 and CDR2 are MNHNY and SVGAGI (reference sequence). With V trimmed by 2 bases and J by 8 bases, 5 bases remained unmatched. The CDR3 is 14 residues long. DNA for the CDR3: TGTGCCAGCAGTTACGCAGGGGGGCGGGAAAAACTGTTTTTT. Translated: CASSYAGGREKLFF.

The J gene is TRBJ1-3, the V gene TRBV18, with 8 bases that match TRBD1. The germline V gene encodes CDR1 KGHSH and CDR2 LQKENI. The CDR3 covers 15 residues. The junction had 3 bases not matched to a gene; V was cut back by 3 bases and J by 2 bases. The CDR3 reads CASSPGRGPGNTIYF. DNA for the CDR3: TGTGCCAGCTCACCGGGCAGGGGGCCTGGAAACACCATATATTTT.

The chain recombines TRBV7-2 with TRBJ1-5; D is uncertain. The V gene's germline CDR1 is SGHTA and CDR2 FQGNSA. The CDR3 contains 17 residues. V lost 4 bases and J 5 bases, leaving 21 bases between the germline ends. In DNA, the CDR3 is TGTGCCAGCAGCTCTCCGGGCGGGTCTTACAGATATCAGCCCCAGCATTTT. Encoded protein: CASSSPGGSYRYQPQHF.

The sample holds a few counts of this clone. The chain recombines TRBV11-1 with TRBJ2-1; 11 positions match TRBD2. From germline, CDR1 is SGHAT and CDR2 FQDESV (reference sequence). V trimming: 6 bases; J trimming: 1 base; junction bases outside the gene matches: 5. This CDR3 region has 16 residues. As DNA, the CDR3 is TGTGCCAGCAGTCTCATAGCGGGAGGGTCCTACAATGAGCAGTTCTTC. As protein: CASSLIAGGSYNEQFF.